The rows below give T cell receptor beta chains drawn from one sample of a study of blood T cell repertoires in COVID-19. Assay used: immunoSEQ multiplex PCR; TCRdb lists only in-frame clones, some missing. This sample carries approximately 200,000 clones, 80% to 90% of them seen once, and the ten largest clones take around 0.89%. The sequenced material came from peripheral blood. The receptors here all came from a man in his forties or fifties with acute or convalescent COVID-19. The CDR3 runs from the conserved cysteine through the conserved F or W. Each record gives: CDR3 length, J gene, clone size, V gene, CDR3 protein. Size values are once, few and many counts, or a class for expanded clones, and some rows have none.

>19|TRBJ2-1|-|TRBV19
CASSDGTSGNIFSYNEQFF
>15|TRBJ1-2|-|TRBV5-5
CASSFLTGDNYGYTF
>18|TRBJ2-3|once|TRBV27
CASSLLPGGTGRTDTQYF
>12|TRBJ1-3|-|TRBV6-5
CASSPEGETIYF
>12|TRBJ2-3|-|TRBV12-3/TRBV12-4
CVAGENTDTQYF
>13|TRBJ1-5|-|TRBV30
CAWSPQGTQPQHF
>13|TRBJ1-5|-|TRBV27
CATPTGPRQPQHF
>12|TRBJ1-6|-|TRBV7-2
CASSLDGSPLHF
>16|TRBJ1-4|-|TRBV25-1
CASSGGQLATNEKLFF
>16|TRBJ2-3|-|TRBV2
CASPSGTDTSTDTQYF
>15|TRBJ2-3|-|TRBV30
CAWSSTSGGLDTQYF
>13|TRBJ2-7|-|TRBV6-5
CASIGGGSYEQYF
>14|TRBJ1-1|-|TRBV10-3
CAISQQGLNTEAFF
>15|TRBJ1-2|-|TRBV10-3
CAISEPAGPSPGYTF
>15|TRBJ1-5|-|TRBV7-8
CASSLVPGDNQPQHF
>15|TRBJ2-3|-|TRBV5-1
CASSLQGRKTDTQYF
>14|TRBJ2-7|-|TRBV5-1
CASSGQGSSYEQYF